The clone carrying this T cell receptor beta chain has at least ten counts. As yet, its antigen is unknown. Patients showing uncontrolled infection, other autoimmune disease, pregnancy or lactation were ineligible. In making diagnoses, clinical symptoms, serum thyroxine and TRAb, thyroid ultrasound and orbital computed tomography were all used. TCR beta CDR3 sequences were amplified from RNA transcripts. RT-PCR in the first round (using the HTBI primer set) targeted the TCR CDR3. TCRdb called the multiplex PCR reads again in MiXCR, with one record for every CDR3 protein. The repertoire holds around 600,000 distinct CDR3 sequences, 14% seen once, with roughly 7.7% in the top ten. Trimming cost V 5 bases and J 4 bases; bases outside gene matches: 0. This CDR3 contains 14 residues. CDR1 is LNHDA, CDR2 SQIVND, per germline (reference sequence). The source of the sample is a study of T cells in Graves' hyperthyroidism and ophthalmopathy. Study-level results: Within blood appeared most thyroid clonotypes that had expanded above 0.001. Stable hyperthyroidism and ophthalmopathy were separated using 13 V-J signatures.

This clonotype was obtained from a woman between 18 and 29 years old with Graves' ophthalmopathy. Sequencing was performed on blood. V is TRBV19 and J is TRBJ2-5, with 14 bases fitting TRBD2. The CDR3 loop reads CASSGTSGRETQYF. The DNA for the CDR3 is TGTGCCAGTAGTGGGACTAGCGGGAGAGAGACCCAGTACTTC.